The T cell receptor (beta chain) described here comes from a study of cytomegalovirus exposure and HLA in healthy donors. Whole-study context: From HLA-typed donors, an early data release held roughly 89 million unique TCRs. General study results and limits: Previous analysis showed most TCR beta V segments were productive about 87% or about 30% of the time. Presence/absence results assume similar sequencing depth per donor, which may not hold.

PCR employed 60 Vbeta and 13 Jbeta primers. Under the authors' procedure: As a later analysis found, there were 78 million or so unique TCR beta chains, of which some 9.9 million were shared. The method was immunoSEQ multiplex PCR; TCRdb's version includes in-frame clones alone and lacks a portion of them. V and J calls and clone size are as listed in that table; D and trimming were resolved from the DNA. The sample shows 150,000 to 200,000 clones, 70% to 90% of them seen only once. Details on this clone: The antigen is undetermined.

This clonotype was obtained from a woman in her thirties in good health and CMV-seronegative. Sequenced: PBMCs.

The CDR3 protein is CASSSREASGRAGQETQYF. The CDR3 DNA reads TGTGCCAGCAGCTCCAGAGAGGCTAGCGGGAGGGCAGGACAAGAGACCCAGTACTTC. The V call is TRBV7-7, the J call TRBJ2-5, with 12 bases matching TRBD2. The CDR3 extends over 19 amino acids. V lost 4 bases, J lost 2 bases, and 14 bases stayed unmatched. Germline values: CDR1 SSHAT, CDR2 FNYEAQ (reference sequence).